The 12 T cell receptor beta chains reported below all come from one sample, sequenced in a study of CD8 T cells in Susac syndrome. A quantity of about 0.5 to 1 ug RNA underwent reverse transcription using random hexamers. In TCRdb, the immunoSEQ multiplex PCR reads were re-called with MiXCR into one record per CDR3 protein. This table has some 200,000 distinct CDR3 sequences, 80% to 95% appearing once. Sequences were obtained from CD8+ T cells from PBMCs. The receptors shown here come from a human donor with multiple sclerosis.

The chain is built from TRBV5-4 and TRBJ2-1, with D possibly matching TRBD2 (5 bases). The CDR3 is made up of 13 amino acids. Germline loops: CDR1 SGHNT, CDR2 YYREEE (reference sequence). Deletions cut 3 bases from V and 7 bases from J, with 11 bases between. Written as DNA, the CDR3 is TGTGCCAGCAGCTCCGGGGATGGAAATGAGCAGTTCTTC. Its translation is CASSSGDGNEQFF.

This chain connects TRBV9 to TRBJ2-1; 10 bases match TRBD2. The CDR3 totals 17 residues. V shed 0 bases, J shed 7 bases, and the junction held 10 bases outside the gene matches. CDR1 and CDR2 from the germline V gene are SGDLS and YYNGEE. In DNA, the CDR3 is TGTGCCAGCAGCGTAGGGGGGGGGACTAGCGCGTCTAATGAGCAGTTCTTC. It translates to CASSVGGGTSASNEQFF.

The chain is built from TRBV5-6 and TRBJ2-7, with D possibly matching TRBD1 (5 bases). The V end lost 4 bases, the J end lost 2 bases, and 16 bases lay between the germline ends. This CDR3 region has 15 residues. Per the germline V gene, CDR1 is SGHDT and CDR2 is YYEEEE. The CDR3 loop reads CASSAGLQGAYEQYF. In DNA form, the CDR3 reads TGTGCCAGCAGCGCCGGGCTTCAAGGGGCCTACGAGCAGTACTTC.

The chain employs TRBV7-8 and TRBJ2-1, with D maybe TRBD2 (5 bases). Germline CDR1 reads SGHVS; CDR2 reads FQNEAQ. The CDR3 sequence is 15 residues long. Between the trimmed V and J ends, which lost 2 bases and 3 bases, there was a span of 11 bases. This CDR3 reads CASSLLAGHYNEQFF. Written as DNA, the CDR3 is TGTGCCAGCAGCTTATTGGCGGGCCACTACAATGAGCAGTTCTTC. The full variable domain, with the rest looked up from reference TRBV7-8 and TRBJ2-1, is GAGVSQSPRYKVAKRGQDVALRCDPISGHVSLFWYQQALGQGPEFLTYFQNEAQLDKSGLPSDRFFAERPEGSVSTLKIQRTQQEDSAVYLCASSLLAGHYNEQFFGPGTRLTVL.

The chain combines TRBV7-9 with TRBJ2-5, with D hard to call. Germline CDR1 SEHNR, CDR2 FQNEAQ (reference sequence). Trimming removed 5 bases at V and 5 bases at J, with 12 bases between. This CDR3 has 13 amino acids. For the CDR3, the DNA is TGTGCCAGCAGCCCCCTCCCGGAGGAGACCCAGTACTTC. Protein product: CASSPLPEETQYF.

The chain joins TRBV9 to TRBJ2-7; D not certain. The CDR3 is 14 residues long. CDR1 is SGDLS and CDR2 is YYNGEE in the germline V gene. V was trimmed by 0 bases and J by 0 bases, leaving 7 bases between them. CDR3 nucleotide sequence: TGTGCCAGCAGCGTAGCTGAGAGCTCCTACGAGCAGTACTTC. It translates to CASSVAESSYEQYF.

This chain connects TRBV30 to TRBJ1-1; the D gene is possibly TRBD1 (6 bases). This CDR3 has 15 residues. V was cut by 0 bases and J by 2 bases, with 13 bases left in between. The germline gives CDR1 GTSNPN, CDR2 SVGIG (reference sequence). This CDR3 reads CAWSVPRQVNTEAFF. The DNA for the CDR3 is TGTGCCTGGAGTGTACCGAGACAGGTCAACACTGAAGCTTTCTTT.

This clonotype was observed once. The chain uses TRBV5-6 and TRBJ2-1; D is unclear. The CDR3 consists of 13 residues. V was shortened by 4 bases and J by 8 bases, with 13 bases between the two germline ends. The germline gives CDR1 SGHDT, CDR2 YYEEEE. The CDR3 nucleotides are TGTGCCAGCAGCGAGGTTGGTAATTATGAGCAGTTCTTC. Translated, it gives CASSEVGNYEQFF.

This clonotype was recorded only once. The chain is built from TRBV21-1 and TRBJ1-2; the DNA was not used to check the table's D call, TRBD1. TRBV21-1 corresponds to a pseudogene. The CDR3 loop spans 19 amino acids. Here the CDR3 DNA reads TGTGCCAGCAGCAAGGACTTGATGGCAGGGGGCGCCAATCGGTATGGCTACACCTTC. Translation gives CASSKDLMAGGANRYGYTF.

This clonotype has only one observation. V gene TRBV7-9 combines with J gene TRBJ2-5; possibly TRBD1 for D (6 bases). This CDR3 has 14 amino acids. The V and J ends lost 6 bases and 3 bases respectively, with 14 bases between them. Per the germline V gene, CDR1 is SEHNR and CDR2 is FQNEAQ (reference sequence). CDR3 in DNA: TGTGCCAGCAGATCGACTGACAGGAAAGAGACCCAGTACTTC. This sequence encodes CASRSTDRKETQYF.

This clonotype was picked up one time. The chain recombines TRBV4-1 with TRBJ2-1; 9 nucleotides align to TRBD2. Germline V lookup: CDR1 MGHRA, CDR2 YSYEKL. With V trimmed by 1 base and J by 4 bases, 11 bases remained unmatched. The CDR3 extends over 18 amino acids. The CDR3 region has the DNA TGCGCCAGCAGCCAAGTTCATATGAGGCTAGCGGGATACAATGAGCAGTTCTTC. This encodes CASSQVHMRLAGYNEQFF.

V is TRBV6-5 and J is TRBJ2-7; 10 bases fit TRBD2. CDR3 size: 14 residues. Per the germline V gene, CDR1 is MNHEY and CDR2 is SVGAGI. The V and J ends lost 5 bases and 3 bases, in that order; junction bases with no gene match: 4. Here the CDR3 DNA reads TGTGCCAGCAGTCCTACTAGCGGGAACTACGAGCAGTACTTC. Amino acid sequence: CASSPTSGNYEQYF.